Each of the 32 T cell receptor beta chains below was sequenced from the same sample in a study of T cells in localized non-small cell lung cancer (dated by TCRdb to between 2020 and 2021). Libraries were built with the immunoSEQ multiplex PCR assay. TCRdb took over this immuneACCESS table, retaining in-frame rearrangements with V and J assigned. Such tables are incomplete; in checked studies, under half of the missing clones stem from an unresolved V gene, and the remainder is unexplained. The sample table shows 33,000 or so clones, and over 75% are seen once. Roughly a sixth of the sample goes to the ten largest clones. Sequenced material: peripheral blood, taken before any cancer treatment. The receptors were sampled from a male donor at least 60 years old with stage III squamous cell lung carcinoma.

The V call is TRBV5-5, the J call TRBJ2-7, with D unresolved. V dropped 5 bases and J dropped 0 bases, with 12 bases sitting between them. Germline CDR1 is SGHKS and CDR2 is YYEKEE (reference sequence). The CDR3 runs to 14 residues. The chain's CDR3 is CASSFTVNSYEQYF. The CDR3 nucleotides read TGTGCCAGCAGTTTTACAGTGAACTCCTACGAGCAGTACTTC.

Here the CDR3 reads CASSDLRTSGNEQFF. The CDR3 DNA reads TGTGCCAGCAGCGACCTACGGACTAGCGGCAATGAGCAGTTCTTC. This chain links TRBV9 with TRBJ2-1; 10 bases align to TRBD2. The J segment lost 6 bases and the V segment lost 3 bases, leaving 6 bases of the junction unmatched. Germline CDR1 and CDR2: SGDLS and YYNGEE. The CDR3 runs to 15 residues.

V and J are TRBV6-1 and TRBJ2-1, with D possibly being TRBD2 (6 bases). The V and J ends lost 6 bases and 9 bases respectively, with 21 bases between them. The CDR3 has 15 residues. Looked up from germline, CDR1 is MNHNS and CDR2 is SASEGT. CDR3 amino acids: CASRTGTGGLFEQFF. The CDR3 region has the DNA TGTGCCAGCAGGACCGGGACCGGAGGGTTGTTTGAGCAGTTCTTC.

This chain links TRBV19 with TRBJ2-1, with 9 bases that match TRBD1. The CDR3 extends over 16 amino acids. CDR1 is LNHDA, CDR2 SQIVND, per germline (reference sequence). With 1 base clipped from V and 2 bases from J, the junction kept 3 bases outside the gene matches. In nucleotides, the CDR3 is TGTGCCAGTAGTATAGGACAGGGGGGGCCCTACAATGAGCAGTTCTTC. Encoded protein: CASSIGQGGPYNEQFF.

This chain connects TRBV18 to TRBJ1-2; the D gene is possibly TRBD1 (6 bases). Germline-derived CDR1 and CDR2 are KGHSH and LQKENI. V lost 6 bases to trimming and J lost 6 bases, with 20 bases between them. CDR3 length: 15 amino acids. This CDR3 is CASSETSRGADGYTF. The CDR3, as DNA: TGTGCCAGCTCCGAAACAAGCAGGGGCGCCGATGGCTACACCTTC.

This clone showed up just once. The chain links TRBV6-1 to TRBJ2-3; 10 nucleotides line up with TRBD1. The V gene end was trimmed by 2 bases and the J gene end by 2 bases; junction bases not matched to a gene: 4. CDR3 size: 16 residues. Germline loops: CDR1 MNHNS, CDR2 SASEGT. CDR3 nucleotide sequence: TGTGCCAGCAGTGAACAGGGACAGGGGTTCACAGATACGCAGTATTTT. Translated, it gives CASSEQGQGFTDTQYF.

The rearrangement uses TRBV6-1 and TRBJ1-2; no clear D gene. In germline, CDR1 is MNHNS, CDR2 SASEGT. The CDR3 runs to 13 residues. The germline V and J ends were trimmed by 4 bases and 6 bases, with 12 bases remaining between them. CDR3 nucleotide sequence: TGTGCCAGCAGTGTACACCGGGAGGATGGCTACACCTTC. Encoded protein: CASSVHREDGYTF.

This clone was seen just once. V is TRBV19 and J is TRBJ1-2, with a possible D match to TRBD1 (5 bases). The CDR3 has 12 residues. Trimming left V 6 bases short and J 4 bases short, with 9 bases between. CDR1 and CDR2 from the germline V gene are LNHDA and SQIVND (reference sequence). CDR3 nucleotide sequence: TGTGCCAGTAGCGGGGCTACCTATGGCTACACCTTC. Amino acids: CASSGATYGYTF.

This chain links TRBV7-2 with TRBJ2-5, with D perhaps TRBD1 (6 bases). Germline values: CDR1 SGHTA, CDR2 FQGNSA. The CDR3 sequence is 14 residues long. The germline V and J ends were trimmed by 1 base and 4 bases, with 10 bases remaining between them. CDR3 coding DNA: TGTGCCAGCAGCTTAGGTTCAGGGGTAGAGACCCAGTACTTC. This encodes CASSLGSGVETQYF.

The genes are TRBV2 and TRBJ2-3, with D unresolved. Germline-derived CDR1 and CDR2 are SNHLY and FYNNEI. The CDR3 length is 12 residues. The V end lost 7 bases, the J end lost 2 bases, and 7 bases lay between the germline ends. CDR3 sequence (DNA): TGTGCCAGCAAAACTGACACAGATACGCAGTATTTT. As protein: CASKTDTDTQYF.

The rearrangement uses TRBV5-1 and TRBJ2-3; D could derive from TRBD1 or TRBD2 (5 bases each). In germline, CDR1 is SGHRS, CDR2 YFSETQ. The V gene lost 5 bases and the J gene lost 4 bases, with 17 bases spanning the gap. This CDR3 is built from 15 residues. The CDR3 region is CASRRDLSKSDTQYF. CDR3 bases: TGCGCCAGCAGACGGGACCTCAGTAAGTCAGATACGCAGTATTTT.

The chain combines TRBV2 with TRBJ1-1; 8 bases fit TRBD1. Germline CDR1 and CDR2: SNHLY and FYNNEI. J lost 0 bases, V lost 3 bases, and 3 bases had no gene match. The length of the CDR3 is 15 residues. The CDR3 DNA reads as TGTGCCAGCAGTGACCGGACAGGGATGAACACTGAAGCTTTCTTT. This gives the protein CASSDRTGMNTEAFF.

The chain joins TRBV7-6 to TRBJ2-1; D ambiguous. The CDR3 length is 13 residues. Looked up from germline, CDR1 is SGHVS and CDR2 is FNYEAQ. The ends were cut back, 0 bases at V and 10 bases at J, with 10 bases in the middle. CDR3 DNA: TGTGCCAGCAGCTTAGCCCCCTTGGAAGAGCAGTTCTTC. It yields the protein CASSLAPLEEQFF.

The chain employs TRBV5-8 and TRBJ2-1; D uncertain. The CDR3 consists of 16 residues. The germline V gene has CDR1 SGHTS and CDR2 YDEGEE. V was trimmed by 1 base and J by 0 bases, leaving 11 bases between them. CDR3: CASSLRGLSSYNEQFF. The CDR3, as DNA: TGTGCCAGCAGCTTGCGAGGCCTGAGCTCCTACAATGAGCAGTTCTTC.

The chain has TRBV30 and TRBJ2-1, with D hard to call. This CDR3 is 13 amino acids long. The germline gives CDR1 GTSNPN, CDR2 SVGIG (reference sequence). V was trimmed by 0 bases and J by 2 bases, leaving 5 bases between them. The CDR3, as DNA: TGTGCCTGGAGTGTTGGACCCTACAATGAGCAGTTCTTC. Its translation is CAWSVGPYNEQFF.

J is TRBJ2-1 and V is TRBV6-5; 9 bases match TRBD2. V shed 6 bases and J 7 bases; nucleotides not matched to a gene: 10. This CDR3 contains 15 residues. CDR1 MNHEY and CDR2 SVGAGI come from the germline V gene. The CDR3 protein is CASSISGSSGNEQFF. Here the CDR3 DNA reads TGTGCCAGCAGCATTAGCGGGAGTTCGGGGAATGAGCAGTTCTTC.

The genes are TRBV6-6 and TRBJ2-1, with D possibly TRBD1 on 6 matching bases. The CDR3 length is 13 residues. Trimming removed 8 bases at V and 4 bases at J, with 12 bases between. Germline V gives CDR1 MNHNY, CDR2 SVGAGI (reference sequence). The CDR3: CASGVDSYNEQFF. As DNA, the CDR3 is TGTGCCAGCGGGGTGGACAGTTACAATGAGCAGTTCTTC.

V and J are TRBV5-6 and TRBJ2-2; 12 nucleotides line up with TRBD1. Germline lookup yields CDR1 SGHDT and CDR2 YYEEEE. V lost 3 bases and J lost 4; bases outside the gene matches: 10. CDR3 length: 18 residues. CDR3 sequence (DNA): TGTGCCAGCAGCTCATCCGGGACAGGGGGCGTTCGCACCGGGGAGCTGTTTTTT. Its translation: CASSSSGTGGVRTGELFF.

For this clone: One end of the junction is discordant with germline, which a read error may explain. J is TRBJ2-1 and V is TRBV5-1; D is possibly TRBD2 (7 bases). The CDR3 contains 13 residues. CDR1 is SGHRS and CDR2 is YFSETQ in the germline V gene. The CDR3 reads CASSLAGGRAEIF. CDR3 bases: TGCGCCAGCAGCTTGGCCGGGGGGCGAGCAGAAATCTTC.

The chain links TRBV2 to TRBJ2-7; D not resolved. This CDR3 region has 11 residues. Trimming shortened V by 3 bases and J by 3 bases, and 3 bases separated the two germline ends. CDR1 is SNHLY, CDR2 FYNNEI, per germline. The CDR3 nucleotides read TGTGCCAGCAGTGAGGACTACGAGCAGTACTTC. It specifies CASSEDYEQYF.

Only a few counts were recorded for this clone. This sequence joins TRBV19 and TRBJ2-1; 8 positions match TRBD1. Germline V gives CDR1 LNHDA, CDR2 SQIVND (reference sequence). The CDR3 sequence is 13 residues long. V lost 3 bases, J lost 7 bases, and 2 bases stayed unmatched. The CDR3 nucleotides read TGTGCCAGTAGTATGCAGGGGGCAAATGAGCAGTTCTTC. The encoded protein is CASSMQGANEQFF.

The sample holds one count of this clone. The chain carries TRBV5-1 and TRBJ1-1, with D perhaps TRBD1 (6 bases). The CDR3 has 14 amino acids. With 2 bases removed from V and 5 bases from J, the gap between germline ends came to 13 bases. Germline V CDR1 and CDR2: SGHRS, YFSETQ. The CDR3 region is CASSFKGEGTEAFF. DNA of the CDR3: TGCGCCAGCAGCTTTAAGGGGGAGGGAACTGAAGCTTTCTTT.

This clone was observed once. The chain is built from TRBV30 and TRBJ2-2, with D perhaps matching TRBD2 (6 bases). The CDR3 consists of 14 residues. V dropped 0 bases and J dropped 6 bases, with 11 bases sitting between them. Germline CDR1 GTSNPN, CDR2 SVGIG (reference sequence). The CDR3 spells CAWSVWGEAGELFF. The CDR3 DNA sequence: TGTGCCTGGAGTGTATGGGGGGAGGCCGGGGAGCTGTTTTTT.

The chain couples TRBV19 to TRBJ1-4, with a weak D call TRBD1 (5 bases). Germline-derived CDR1 and CDR2 are LNHDA and SQIVND (reference sequence). The ends were cut back, 3 bases at V and 4 bases at J, with 9 bases in the middle. The CDR3 length is 14 residues. The CDR3 sequence is CASSIFGGNEKLFF. CDR3 sequence (DNA): TGTGCCAGTAGTATTTTTGGGGGTAATGAAAAACTGTTTTTT.

The V and J genes are TRBV11-2 and TRBJ1-1; D is ambiguous. Trimming removed 4 bases at V and 1 base at J, with 10 bases between. The CDR3 runs 14 residues. Per the germline V gene, CDR1 is SGHAT and CDR2 is FQNNGV. The chain's CDR3 is CASSYSDGNTEAFF. The DNA for the CDR3 is TGTGCCAGCAGCTACTCGGACGGGAACACTGAAGCTTTCTTT. The full variable domain, completed using reference TRBV11-2 and TRBJ1-1, is EAGVAQSPRYKIIEKRQSVAFWCNPISGHATLYWYQQILGQGPKLLIQFQNNGVVDDSQLPKDRFSAERLKGVDSTLKIQPAKLEDSAVYLCASSYSDGNTEAFFGQGTRLTVV.

This clone showed up just a few times. One junction end disagrees with the germline gene, perhaps due to a read error. This chain uses TRBV19 with TRBJ2-7; D may be TRBD1 (6 bases). The length of the CDR3 is 14 residues. Germline V gene lookup returns CDR1 LNHDA and CDR2 SQIVND (reference sequence). CDR3 nucleotide sequence: TGTGCCAGTAGCATAGGTCTAGGGGGCTACGAGCAGTACTTC. This translates into CASSIGLGGYEQYF.

The V and J genes are TRBV5-1 and TRBJ2-3; D ambiguous. This CDR3 is 13 amino acids long. V was shortened by 0 bases and J by 6 bases, with 8 bases between the two germline ends. Germline V CDR1 and CDR2: SGHRS, YFSETQ. CDR3 nucleotides: TGCGCCAGCAGCTTGGCCCCTCGGGATACGCAGTATTTT. Its translation is CASSLAPRDTQYF.

The chain has TRBV5-4 and TRBJ1-1; D not certain. The V gene's germline CDR1 is SGHNT and CDR2 YYREEE (reference sequence). The CDR3 loop spans 13 amino acids. The V and J ends lost 1 base and 4 bases respectively, with 8 bases between them. The CDR3 DNA reads as TGTGCCAGCAGCTTGAACCTAGGCACTGAAGCTTTCTTT. Protein sequence: CASSLNLGTEAFF.

This chain connects TRBV5-4 to TRBJ2-3; 7 nucleotides line up with TRBD1. CDR1 SGHNT and CDR2 YYREEE come from the germline V gene (reference sequence). The CDR3 spans 15 residues. J lost 1 base, V lost 4 bases, and 6 bases had no gene match. The CDR3 loop is CASSEPGQRTDTQYF. DNA for the CDR3: TGTGCCAGCAGCGAACCGGGACAGCGCACAGATACGCAGTATTTT.

The DNA of the CDR3 is TGTGCCAGCAGCCGGGACAGAAGCTCCTACAATGAGCAGTTCTTC. Its translation: CASSRDRSSYNEQFF. The gene calls are TRBV7-3 and TRBJ2-1; 7 bases align to TRBD1. V trimming: 5 bases; J trimming: 0 bases; junction bases outside the gene matches: 4. The CDR3 covers 15 residues. Germline CDR1 is SGHTA and CDR2 is FQGTGA.

V usage is TRBV7-8 and J usage is TRBJ2-3, with D maybe TRBD1 (6 bases). The germline gives CDR1 SGHVS, CDR2 FQNEAQ. Trimming took 1 base from V and 5 from J, leaving 13 bases between them. The CDR3 is 15 amino acids. The DNA for the CDR3 is TGTGCCAGCAGCTTAGTGGACAGAGATGGAGATACGCAGTATTTT. Its protein product is CASSLVDRDGDTQYF. The whole variable domain, remainder taken from reference TRBV7-8 and TRBJ2-3, is GAGVSQSPRYKVAKRGQDVALRCDPISGHVSLFWYQQALGQGPEFLTYFQNEAQLDKSGLPSDRFFAERPEGSVSTLKIQRTQQEDSAVYLCASSLVDRDGDTQYFGPGTRLTVL.

The chain carries TRBV9 and TRBJ1-1, with a possible D match to TRBD1 (5 bases). CDR1 and CDR2 (germline): SGDLS, YYNGEE. The V end was cut by 6 bases, the J end by 3 bases, with 15 bases between. The CDR3 spans 14 residues. This CDR3 reads CASNRDGSDTEAFF. In DNA, the CDR3 is TGTGCCAGCAACCGGGACGGATCGGACACTGAAGCTTTCTTT.